This T cell receptor beta chain was retrieved from a study of monozygotic twins with inflammatory bowel disease. TCRdb reprocessed the 5' RACE reads and stores each CDR3 protein as one record, lacking DNA. Its listing shows 300,000 to 350,000 distinct CDR3 sequences. Germline assignment: CDR1 SQVTM and CDR2 ANQGSEA. The CDR3 consists of 18 residues. The rearrangement links TRBV29-1 to TRBJ1-1; the TCRdb call, TRBD1, lacks DNA for checking. This sequence originates from a human donor with ulcerative colitis or Crohn's disease, or a healthy co-twin of an affected twin (not recorded which). Sequencing was done on a sample of blood. Here the CDR3 reads CSAGGLKYETPRGTEAFF.